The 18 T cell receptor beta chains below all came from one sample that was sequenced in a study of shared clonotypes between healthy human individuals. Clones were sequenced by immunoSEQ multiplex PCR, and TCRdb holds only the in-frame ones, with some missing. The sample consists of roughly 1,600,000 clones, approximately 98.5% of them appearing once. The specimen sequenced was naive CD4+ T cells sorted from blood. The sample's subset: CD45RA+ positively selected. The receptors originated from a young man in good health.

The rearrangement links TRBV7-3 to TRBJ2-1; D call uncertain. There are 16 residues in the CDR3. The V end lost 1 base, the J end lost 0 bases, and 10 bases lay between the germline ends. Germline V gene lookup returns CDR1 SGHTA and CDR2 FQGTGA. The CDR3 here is CASSLKDVGSYNEQFF. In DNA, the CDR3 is TGTGCCAGCAGCTTAAAAGACGTGGGCTCCTACAATGAGCAGTTCTTC.

The CDR3 nucleotides read TGTGCCAGCAGTTTACACAGATCGGGGGGAGAATCAAATGAAAAACTGTTTTTT. It yields the protein CASSLHRSGGESNEKLFF. V is TRBV27 and J is TRBJ1-4, with D possibly being TRBD1 (5 bases). CDR1 and CDR2 (germline): MNHEY, SMNVEV (reference sequence). V was pared by 2 bases and J by 5 bases, with 21 bases between. CDR3 size: 18 residues.

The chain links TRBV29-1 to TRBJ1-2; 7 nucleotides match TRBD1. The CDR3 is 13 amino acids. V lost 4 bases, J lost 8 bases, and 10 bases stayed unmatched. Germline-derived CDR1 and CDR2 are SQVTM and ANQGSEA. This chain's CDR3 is CSVVAGGRWGYTF. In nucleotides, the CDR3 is TGCAGCGTTGTCGCAGGGGGGCGATGGGGCTACACCTTC.

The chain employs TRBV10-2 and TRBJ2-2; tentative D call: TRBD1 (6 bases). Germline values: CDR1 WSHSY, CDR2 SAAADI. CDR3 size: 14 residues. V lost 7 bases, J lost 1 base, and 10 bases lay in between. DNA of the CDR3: TGCGCCAGCACTGGACAGATGAACACCGGGGAGCTGTTTTTT. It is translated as CASTGQMNTGELFF.

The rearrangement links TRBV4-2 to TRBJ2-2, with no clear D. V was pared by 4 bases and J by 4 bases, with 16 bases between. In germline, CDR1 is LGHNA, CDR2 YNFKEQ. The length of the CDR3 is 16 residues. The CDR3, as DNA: TGTGCCAGCAGCCCCCGGAGCAGGTCGGGCACCGGGGAGCTGTTTTTT. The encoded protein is CASSPRSRSGTGELFF.

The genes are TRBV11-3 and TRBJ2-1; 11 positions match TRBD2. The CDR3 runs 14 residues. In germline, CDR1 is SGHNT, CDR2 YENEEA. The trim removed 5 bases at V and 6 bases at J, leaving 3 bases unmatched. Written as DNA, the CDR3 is TGTGCCAGCAGCCTAGCGGGAGGAATCAATGAGCAGTTCTTC. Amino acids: CASSLAGGINEQFF. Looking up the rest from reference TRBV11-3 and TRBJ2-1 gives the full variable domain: EAGVVQSPRYKIIEKKQPVAFWCNPISGHNTLYWYLQNLGQGPELLIRYENEEAVDDSQLPKDRFSAERLKGVDSTLKIQPAELGDSAVYLCASSLAGGINEQFFGPGTRLTVL.

The CDR3 is CASSLSGVSYEQYF. CDR3 in DNA: TGTGCCAGCAGCTTGAGCGGAGTCTCCTACGAGCAGTACTTC. The chain links TRBV7-2 to TRBJ2-7, with D tentatively TRBD2 (5 bases). V lost 3 bases and J lost 0, with 9 bases in between. The CDR3 is made up of 14 amino acids. Per germline, CDR1 SGHTA and CDR2 FQGNSA. The full variable domain, completed using reference TRBV7-2 and TRBJ2-7, is GAGVSQSPSNKVTEKGKDVELRCDPISGHTALYWYRQSLGQGLEFLIYFQGNSAPDKSGLPSDRFSAERTGGSVSTLTIQRTQQEDSAVYLCASSLSGVSYEQYFGPGTRLTVT.

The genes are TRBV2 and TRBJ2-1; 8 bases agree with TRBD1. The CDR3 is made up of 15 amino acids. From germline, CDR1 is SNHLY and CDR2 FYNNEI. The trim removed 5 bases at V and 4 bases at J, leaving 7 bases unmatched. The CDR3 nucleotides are TGTGCCAGCAGTCTGCAGGGGGCAGCTTACAATGAGCAGTTCTTC. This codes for CASSLQGAAYNEQFF.

DNA of the CDR3: TGTGCCTGGGGAGCCTTGCCCCAGACAGGGGGGATAGGAGCTTTCTTT. It yields the protein CAWGALPQTGGIGAFF. V is TRBV30 and J is TRBJ1-1; 9 bases line up with TRBD1. J lost 10 bases, V lost 5 bases, and 20 bases had no gene match. The germline V gene encodes CDR1 GTSNPN and CDR2 SVGIG (reference sequence). This CDR3 comprises 16 residues.

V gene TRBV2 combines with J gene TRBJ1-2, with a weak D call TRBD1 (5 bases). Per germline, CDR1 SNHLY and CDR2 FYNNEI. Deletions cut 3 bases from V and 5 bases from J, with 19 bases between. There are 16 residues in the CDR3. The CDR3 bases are TGTGCCAGCAGTGATGCTTGGCAGGGCACGTCTTATGGCTACACCTTC. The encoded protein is CASSDAWQGTSYGYTF.

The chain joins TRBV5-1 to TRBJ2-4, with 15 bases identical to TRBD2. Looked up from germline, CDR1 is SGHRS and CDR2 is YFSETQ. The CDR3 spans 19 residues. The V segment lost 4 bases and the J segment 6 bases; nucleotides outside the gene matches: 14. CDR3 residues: CASSANPGLAGGRGNIQYF. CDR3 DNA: TGCGCCAGCAGCGCCAATCCGGGACTAGCGGGAGGTCGGGGAAACATTCAGTACTTC.

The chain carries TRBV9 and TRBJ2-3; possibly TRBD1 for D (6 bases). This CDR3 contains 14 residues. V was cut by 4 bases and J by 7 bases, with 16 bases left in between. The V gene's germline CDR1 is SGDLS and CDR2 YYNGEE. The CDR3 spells CASSSSDSPHTQYF. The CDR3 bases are TGTGCCAGCAGCTCCTCGGACAGCCCCCATACGCAGTATTTT. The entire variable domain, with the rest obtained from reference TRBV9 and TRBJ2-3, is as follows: DSGVTQTPKHLITATGQRVTLRCSPRSGDLSVYWYQQSLDQGLQFLIQYYNGEERAKGNILERFSAQQFPDLHSELNLSSLELGDSALYFCASSSSDSPHTQYFGPGTRLTVL.

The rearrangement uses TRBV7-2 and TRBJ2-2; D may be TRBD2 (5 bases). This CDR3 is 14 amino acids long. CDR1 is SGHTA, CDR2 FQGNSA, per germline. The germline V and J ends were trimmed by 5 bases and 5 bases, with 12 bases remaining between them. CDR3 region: CASSDTSYTGELFF. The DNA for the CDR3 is TGTGCCAGCAGCGATACTAGTTATACCGGGGAGCTGTTTTTT.

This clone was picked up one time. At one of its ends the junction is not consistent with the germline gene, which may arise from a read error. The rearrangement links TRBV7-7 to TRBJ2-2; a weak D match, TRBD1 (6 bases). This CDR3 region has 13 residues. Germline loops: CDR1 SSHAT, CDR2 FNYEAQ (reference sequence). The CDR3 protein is CASSLAGAGELFF. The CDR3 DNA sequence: TGTGCTAGCAGCTTAGCAGGGGCCGGGGAGCTGTTTTTT.

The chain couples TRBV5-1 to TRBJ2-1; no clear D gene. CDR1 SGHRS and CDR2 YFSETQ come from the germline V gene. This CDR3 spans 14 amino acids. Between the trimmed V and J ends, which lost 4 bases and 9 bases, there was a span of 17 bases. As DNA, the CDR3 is TGCGCCAGCAGCCTGGAGATGACTTTTACTGAGCAGTTCTTC. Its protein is CASSLEMTFTEQFF.

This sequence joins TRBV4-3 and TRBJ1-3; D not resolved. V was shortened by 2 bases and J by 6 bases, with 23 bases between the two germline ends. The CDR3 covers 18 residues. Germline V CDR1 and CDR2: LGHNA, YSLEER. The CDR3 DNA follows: TGCGCCAGCAGCCAACACCGGGTAGAAGAGGCACGTGAAAACACCATATATTTT. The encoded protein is CASSQHRVEEARENTIYF.

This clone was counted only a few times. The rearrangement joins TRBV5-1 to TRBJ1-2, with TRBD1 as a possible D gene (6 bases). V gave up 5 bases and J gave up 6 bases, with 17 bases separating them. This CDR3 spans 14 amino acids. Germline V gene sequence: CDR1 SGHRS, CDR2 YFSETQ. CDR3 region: CASRLRGAGDGYTF. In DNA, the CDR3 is TGCGCCAGCAGATTGCGGGGGGCAGGTGATGGCTACACCTTC.

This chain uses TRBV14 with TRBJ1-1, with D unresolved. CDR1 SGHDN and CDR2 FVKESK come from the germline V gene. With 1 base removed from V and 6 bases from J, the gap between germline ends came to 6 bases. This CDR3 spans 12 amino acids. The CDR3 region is CASSQVWAEAFF. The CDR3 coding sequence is TGTGCCAGCAGCCAAGTGTGGGCTGAAGCTTTCTTT.